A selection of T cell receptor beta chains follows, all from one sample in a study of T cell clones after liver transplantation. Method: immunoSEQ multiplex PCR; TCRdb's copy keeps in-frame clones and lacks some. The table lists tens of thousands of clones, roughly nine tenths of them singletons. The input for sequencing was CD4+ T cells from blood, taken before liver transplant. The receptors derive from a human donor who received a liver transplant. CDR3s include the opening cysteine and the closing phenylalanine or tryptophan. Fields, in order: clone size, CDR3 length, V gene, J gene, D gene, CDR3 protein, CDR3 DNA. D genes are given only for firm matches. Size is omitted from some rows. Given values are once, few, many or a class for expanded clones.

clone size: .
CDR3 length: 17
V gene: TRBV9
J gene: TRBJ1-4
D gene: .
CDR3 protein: CASSAQRTGPTNEKLFF
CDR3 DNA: TGTGCCAGCAGCGCCCAGCGAACAGGGCCCACTAATGAAAAACTGTTTTTT

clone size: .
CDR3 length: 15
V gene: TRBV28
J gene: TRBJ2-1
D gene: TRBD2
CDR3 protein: CASSFRRGSYNEQFF
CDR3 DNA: TGTGCCAGCAGTTTTAGGCGCGGGAGCTACAATGAGCAGTTCTTC

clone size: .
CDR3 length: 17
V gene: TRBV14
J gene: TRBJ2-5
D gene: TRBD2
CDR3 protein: CASSQDPNGRARETQYF
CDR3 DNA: TGTGCCAGCAGCCAAGATCCGAACGGGAGGGCCCGAGAGACCCAGTACTTC

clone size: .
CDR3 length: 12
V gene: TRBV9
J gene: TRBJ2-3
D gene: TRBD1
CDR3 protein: CASSVGDRVLYF
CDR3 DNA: TGTGCCAGCAGCGTAGGGGACAGGGTATTGTATTTT

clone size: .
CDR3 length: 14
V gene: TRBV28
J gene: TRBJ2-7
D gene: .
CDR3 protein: CASTPGGTVYEQYF
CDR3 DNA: TGTGCCAGCACCCCAGGGGGGACGGTCTACGAGCAGTACTTC

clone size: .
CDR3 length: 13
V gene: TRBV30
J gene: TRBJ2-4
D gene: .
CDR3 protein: CAWSSGGRGGVYF
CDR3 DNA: TGTGCCTGGAGTTCCGGAGGGCGGGGAGGAGTGTACTTC

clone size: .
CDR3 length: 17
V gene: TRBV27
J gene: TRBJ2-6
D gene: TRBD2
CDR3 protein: CASSLASGSTGANVLTF
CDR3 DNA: TGTGCCAGCAGTTTGGCTAGCGGGAGTACTGGGGCCAACGTCCTGACTTTC

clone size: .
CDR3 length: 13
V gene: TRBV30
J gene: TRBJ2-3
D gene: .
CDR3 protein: CAWRRTGTDTQYF
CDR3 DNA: TGTGCCTGGCGGAGGACCGGCACAGATACGCAGTATTTT

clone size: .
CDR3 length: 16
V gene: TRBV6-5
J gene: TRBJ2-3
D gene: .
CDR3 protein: CASSYSNGRGTDTQYF
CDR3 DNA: TGTGCCAGCAGTTACTCGAACGGGAGAGGCACAGATACGCAGTATTTT

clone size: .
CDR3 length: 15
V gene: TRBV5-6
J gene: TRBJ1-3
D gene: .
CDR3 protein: CASSRGRGSGNTIYF
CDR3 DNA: TGTGCCAGCAGCCGAGGTAGGGGCTCTGGAAACACCATATATTTT

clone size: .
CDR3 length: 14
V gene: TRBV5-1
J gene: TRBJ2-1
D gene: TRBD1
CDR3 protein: CASSLRDRGHEQFF
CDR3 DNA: TGCGCCAGCAGCTTGCGAGACAGGGGCCATGAGCAGTTCTTC

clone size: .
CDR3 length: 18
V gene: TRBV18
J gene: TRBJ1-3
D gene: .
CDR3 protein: CASSPRNFQGVVRNTIYF
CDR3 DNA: TGTGCCAGCTCACCACGGAATTTCCAGGGAGTTGTTCGGAACACCATATATTTT

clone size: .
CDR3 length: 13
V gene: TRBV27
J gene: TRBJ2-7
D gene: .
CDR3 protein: CASSFRDLREQYF
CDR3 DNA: TGTGCCAGCAGTTTTAGGGACCTGCGCGAGCAGTACTTC

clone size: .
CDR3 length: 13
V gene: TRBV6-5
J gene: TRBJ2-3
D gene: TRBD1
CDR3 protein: CASKGQVTDTQYF
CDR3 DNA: TGTGCCAGTAAGGGACAGGTCACAGATACGCAGTATTTT

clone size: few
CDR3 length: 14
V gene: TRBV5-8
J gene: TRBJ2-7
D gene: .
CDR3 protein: CASRSRRSAYEQYF
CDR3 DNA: TGTGCCAGCAGAAGCAGGAGGTCGGCCTACGAGCAGTACTTC

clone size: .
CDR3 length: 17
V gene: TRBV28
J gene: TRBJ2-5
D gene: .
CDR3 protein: CASSSYSGVPGLVAQYF
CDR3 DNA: TGTGCCAGCAGTTCCTATTCAGGGGTGCCCGGTCTGGTGGCCCAGTACTTC

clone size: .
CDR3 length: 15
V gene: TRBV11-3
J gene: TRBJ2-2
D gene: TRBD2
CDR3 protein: CASSLGLAGTGELFF
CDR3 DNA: TGTGCCAGCAGCTTAGGGCTAGCGGGAACCGGGGAGCTGTTTTTT

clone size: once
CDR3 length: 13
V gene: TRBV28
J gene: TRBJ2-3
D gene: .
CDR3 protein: CASSLGSTDTQYF
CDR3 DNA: TGTGCCAGCAGTTTGGGTAGCACAGATACGCAGTATTTT

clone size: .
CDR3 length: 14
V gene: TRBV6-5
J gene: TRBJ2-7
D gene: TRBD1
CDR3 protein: CASSSRQGTYEQYF
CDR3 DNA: TGTGCCAGCAGTTCAAGACAGGGGACGTACGAGCAGTACTTC

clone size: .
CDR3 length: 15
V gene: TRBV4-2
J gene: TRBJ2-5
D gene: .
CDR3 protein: CASSQAGLPEETQYF
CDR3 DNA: TGTGCCAGCAGCCAAGCCGGACTACCCGAAGAGACCCAGTACTTC

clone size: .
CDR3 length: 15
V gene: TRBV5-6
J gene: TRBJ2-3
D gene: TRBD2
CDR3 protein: CASSLAWGRADTQYF
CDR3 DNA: TGTGCCAGCAGCTTGGCCTGGGGGAGGGCAGATACGCAGTATTTT

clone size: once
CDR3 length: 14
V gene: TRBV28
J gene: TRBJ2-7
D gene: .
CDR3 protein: CASSWGGGGYEQYF
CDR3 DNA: TGTGCCAGCAGTTGGGGCGGGGGCGGCTACGAGCAGTACTTC

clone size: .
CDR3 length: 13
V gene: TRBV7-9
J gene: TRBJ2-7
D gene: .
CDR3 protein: CASSGPSYHEQYF
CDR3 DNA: TGTGCCAGCAGCGGGCCGTCGTATCACGAGCAGTACTTC

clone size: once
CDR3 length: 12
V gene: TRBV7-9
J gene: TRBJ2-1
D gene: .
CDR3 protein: CASSLEGGEQFF
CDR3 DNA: TGTGCCAGCAGCTTAGAAGGCGGGGAGCAGTTCTTC

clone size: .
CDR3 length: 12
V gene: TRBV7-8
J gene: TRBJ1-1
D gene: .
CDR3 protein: CASSPPTPEAFF
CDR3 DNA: TGTGCCAGCAGCCCTCCGACCCCTGAAGCTTTCTTT

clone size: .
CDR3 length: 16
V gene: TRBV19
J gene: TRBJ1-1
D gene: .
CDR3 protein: CASSILPTLGGTEAFF
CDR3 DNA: TGTGCCAGTAGTATACTCCCTACTTTGGGGGGCACTGAAGCTTTCTTT

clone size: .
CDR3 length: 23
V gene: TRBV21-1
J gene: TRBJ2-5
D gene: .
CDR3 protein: CASSKSGRGLVTRRRVPQETQYF
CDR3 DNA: TGTGCCAGCAGCAAATCTGGCAGGGGGCTTGTGACGCGCCGACGGGTCCCTCAAGAGACCCAGTACTTC

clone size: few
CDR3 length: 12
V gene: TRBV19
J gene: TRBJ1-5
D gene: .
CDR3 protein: CASSPSDQPQHF
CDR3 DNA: TGTGCCAGTAGTCCAAGCGATCAGCCCCAGCATTTT

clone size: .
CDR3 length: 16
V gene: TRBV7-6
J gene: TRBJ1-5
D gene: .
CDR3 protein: CASSLGVAPDGQPQHF
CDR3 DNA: TGTGCCAGCAGCTTAGGGGTGGCCCCAGATGGTCAGCCCCAGCATTTT

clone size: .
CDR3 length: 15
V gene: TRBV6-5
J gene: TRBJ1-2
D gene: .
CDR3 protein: CASRKGRSDNYGYTF
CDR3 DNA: TGTGCCAGCAGAAAGGGGAGATCGGATAACTATGGCTACACCTTC

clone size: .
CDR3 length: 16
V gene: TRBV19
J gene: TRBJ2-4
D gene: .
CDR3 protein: CASTPGWGVSKNIQYF
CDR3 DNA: TGTGCCAGTACCCCTGGGTGGGGGGTGTCCAAAAACATTCAGTACTTC

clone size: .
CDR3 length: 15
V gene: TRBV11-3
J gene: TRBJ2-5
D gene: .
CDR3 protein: CARINGSALLETQYF
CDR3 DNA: TGTGCCAGGATCAATGGATCTGCCCTTCTAGAGACCCAGTACTTC

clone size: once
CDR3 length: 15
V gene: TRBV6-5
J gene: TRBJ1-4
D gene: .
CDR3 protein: CASSYSGSGQEKLFF
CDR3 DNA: TGTGCCAGCAGTTACTCGGGGTCAGGGCAGGAAAAACTGTTTTTT

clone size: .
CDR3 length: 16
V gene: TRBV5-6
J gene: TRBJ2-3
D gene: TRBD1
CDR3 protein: CASSLAQGAITDTQYF
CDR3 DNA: TGTGCCAGCAGCTTGGCCCAGGGGGCAATAACAGATACGCAGTATTTT

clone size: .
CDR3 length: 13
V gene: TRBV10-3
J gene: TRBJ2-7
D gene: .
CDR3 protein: CAISRDPIEEQYF
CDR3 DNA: TGTGCCATCAGCCGGGACCCCATAGAGGAGCAGTACTTC

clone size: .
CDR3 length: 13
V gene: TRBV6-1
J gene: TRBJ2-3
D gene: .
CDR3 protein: CASSESLGDTQYF
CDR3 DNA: TGTGCCAGCAGTGAATCGTTGGGAGATACGCAGTATTTT

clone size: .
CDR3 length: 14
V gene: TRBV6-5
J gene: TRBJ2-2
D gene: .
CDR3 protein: CASSYMADTGELFF
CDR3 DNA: TGTGCCAGCAGTTACATGGCCGACACCGGGGAGCTGTTTTTT

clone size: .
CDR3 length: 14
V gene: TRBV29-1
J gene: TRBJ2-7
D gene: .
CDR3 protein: CSVIVPTANYEQYF
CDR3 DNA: TGCAGCGTTATAGTGCCGACAGCCAACTACGAGCAGTACTTC

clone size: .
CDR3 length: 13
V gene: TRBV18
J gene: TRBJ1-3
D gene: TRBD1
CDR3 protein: CASSRTGGNTIYF
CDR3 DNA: TGTGCCAGCTCACGGACAGGGGGAAACACCATATATTTT